A single TCR beta chain is shown here with its context. Profiling relied on immunoSEQ multiplex PCR, and the TCRdb table lists in-frame clones only, not all of them. Of 68,000 or so clones listed, 81% are singletons. The CDR3 sequence is 16 residues long. The V gene's germline CDR1 is LNHDA and CDR2 SQIVND (reference sequence). With 5 bases removed from V and 6 bases from J, the gap between germline ends came to 20 bases. This record belongs to a study of PD-L1 blockade in urothelial cancer. Overall study: Patients with male sex and bladder-origin urothelial cancer accounted for about 85% of the 29 enrolled. Once treatment had started, blood was analyzed at 3 weeks (second dose) and again at 6 weeks.

Regarding time point: pretreatment peripheral blood. Each patient gave between 1 and 8 samples of peripheral blood mononuclear cells, which were collected pretreatment and during treatment. The specimen was PBMCs, collected around atezolizumab (anti-PD-L1) treatment. The gene calls are TRBV19 and TRBJ2-1; maybe TRBD2 (6 bases). The sequence derives from a man between 65 and 85 years old with urothelial cancer. The CDR3 loop reads CASSGRLVTGVNEQFF. The CDR3 nucleotides are TGTGCCAGTAGTGGAAGACTAGTAACGGGAGTCAATGAGCAGTTCTTC. The entire variable domain, with the rest obtained from reference TRBV19 and TRBJ2-1, is as follows: DGGITQSPKYLFRKEGQNVTLSCEQNLNHDAMYWYRQDPGQGLRLIYYSQIVNDFQKGDIAEGYSVSREKKESFPLTVTSAQKNPTAFYLCASSGRLVTGVNEQFFGPGTRLTVL.